Listed below are T cell receptor beta chains from one sample, sequenced in a study of siplizumab effects on memory and regulatory T cells. Produced via immunoSEQ multiplex PCR; TCRdb's table is partial and in-frame only. The repertoire holds roughly 93,000 clones, with around 94% as singletons. Sequencing was carried out using non-Treg CD4+ T cells sorted from blood. The source of these receptors is a human donor in good health. CDR3s include the opening cysteine and the closing phenylalanine or tryptophan.

TRBV5-1	CASSALVSNNEQFF
TRBV30	CAWSALAGRQETQYF
TRBV5-1	CASSFEGGSTDTQYF
TRBV7-8	CASSPWDRGNTIYF
TRBV5-1	CASSLIAGGYTGELFF
TRBV28	CASSPPWAYATNEKLFF
TRBV18	CASSPIGGRGTKNIQYF
TRBV15	CATSRRQDSPLHF
TRBV18	CASSLKLPGDEQFF
TRBV7-2	CASSLDSHVYEQYF
TRBV6-5	CASNIRDRREETQYF
TRBV27	CASSSDYADDYEQYF
TRBV18	CASSPYDRLGPQHF
TRBV28	CASSLWRERGTDTQYF
TRBV19	CAINQGANTGELFF
TRBV11-2	CASSPGGGGGTQYF
TRBV10-1	CASSRDKTGPAREYF
TRBV20-1	CSAIGNSPLHF
TRBV28	CASRLFGRGLGPGTGELFF
TRBV18	CASSPSWSTDTQYF
TRBV7-3	CASSLTGRETEAFF
TRBV19	CASSIPGYYEQYF
TRBV5-6	CASSSLRDRGYNEQFF
TRBV5-1	CASSLVSQGMDEQFF
TRBV9	CASSPNVRAGLGGTEAFF
TRBV30	CAWSLVRYEQYF
TRBV11-2	CASSSKGAQVWEQYF
TRBV11-2	CASRTVGEQYF
TRBV9	CASSGTVGSYNEQFF
TRBV28	CASSLINGPQGF
TRBV5-8	CASSSTLGDHNEKLFF
TRBV5-1	CASSLYDRDQETQYF
TRBV6-1	CASSEQGEETQYF
TRBV12-5	CASGLGTGAGQFF
TRBV28	CASRGEGNTQYF
TRBV30	CAWSYQDRVAKNIQYF
TRBV7-9	CASSPGTSSYEQYF
TRBV19	CASIRATGELFF
TRBV9	CASSVRTSGSNEQFF
TRBV14	CASSPSMNTEAFF
TRBV18	CASSPDTGWHEQFF
TRBV10-3	CAISESEGGRFYEQYF
TRBV28	CASTKNDRDGYEQYF
TRBV7-3	CASSSRHRSYFTF
TRBV29-1	CSVATSGRVNTEAFF
TRBV5-1	CASSGGLNEKLFF